This T cell receptor beta chain was recovered during a study of T cells after posttransplantation cyclophosphamide. Here immunoSEQ multiplex PCR was the method, and the copy in TCRdb shows in-frame clones only, minus some. The repertoire holds some 20,000 clones, with 95% to 99% as singletons. In germline, CDR1 is LNHDA, CDR2 SQIVND (reference sequence). This CDR3 is built from 11 residues. Trimming removed 11 bases from V and 8 bases from J, with 12 bases in between. The naive gate required viable CD3+CD4+ or CD3+CD8+ cells with CCR7+CD45RA+CD45RO-CD95-CD27+CD28+ phenotype. The related graft donor's blood sample was taken on the day of bone marrow donation.

The source material was naive CD4+ T cells sorted from PBMCs. This chain links TRBV19 with TRBJ2-2, with D possibly TRBD2 on 5 matching bases. This receptor was taken from a man aged 40-55 years in good health, CMV-negative, and a related stem cell transplant donor. The CDR3 DNA sequence: TGTGCCTGCGGGTCTGCGGGGGAGCTGTTTTTT. Its translation: CACGSAGELFF.